The 17 T cell receptor beta chains reported below all come from one sample, sequenced in a study of molecular identifiers for immune sequencing clone quantification. Using its own MiXCR run on the PCR reads, TCRdb lists one record per CDR3 protein. The table lists approximately 590,000 distinct CDR3 sequences, over 25% of them singletons. Sequenced material: naive CD8+ T cells from blood, with Jurkat cell RNA spiked in. Subset denoted: FACS-sorted CD8+CD4-CCR7+CD45RA+ naive T cells. The receptors derive from a human donor in good health. Some libraries in this study had Jurkat cell RNA spiked in.

This clonotype was detected only once. Possible read error: a much larger clone is one base away. This rearrangement joins TRBV5-6 to TRBJ1-1; D unresolved. This CDR3 is 13 amino acids long. Germline V CDR1 and CDR2: SGHDT, YYEEEE. The CDR3 DNA sequence: TGTGCCAGCAGCTTGGGTCGGGCCGATGAAGTTTTCTTT. Protein: CASSLGRADEVFF. The variable domain in full, with the rest retrieved from reference TRBV5-6 and TRBJ1-1, is DAGVTQSPTHLIKTRGQQVTLRCSPKSGHDTVSWYQQALGQGPQFIFQYYEEEERQRGNFPDRFSGHQFPNYSSELNVNALLLGDSALYLCASSLGRADEVFFGQGTRLTVV.

The sample holds a few counts of this clonotype. This chain uses TRBV19 with TRBJ1-4; TRBD1 matches at 8 bases. The CDR3 has 13 amino acids. CDR1 LNHDA and CDR2 SQIVND come from the germline V gene (reference sequence). Unmatched junction bases numbered 7, after V lost 11 bases and J lost 5 bases. The CDR3 DNA reads as TGTGCCTGTTTGGACAGGGTGAATGAAAAACTGTTTTTT. Protein sequence: CACLDRVNEKLFF.

The J gene is TRBJ2-7, the V gene TRBV6-5, with unresolved D. Between the trimmed V and J ends, which lost 0 bases and 3 bases, there was a span of 3 bases. Germline values: CDR1 MNHEY, CDR2 SVGAGI. This CDR3 spans 12 amino acids. In DNA form, the CDR3 reads TGTGCCAGCAGTTACTCCCGCTACGAGCAGTACTTC. It is translated as CASSYSRYEQYF.

This clonotype appeared once. A single base separates this from a much larger clone, so it may be a read error. J is TRBJ2-1 and V is TRBV30, with TRBD1 as a possible D gene (6 bases). Germline-derived CDR1 and CDR2 are GTSNPN and SVGIG (reference sequence). This CDR3 has 13 residues. CDR3 residues: CAWSQGTYNERFF. In DNA, the CDR3 is TGTGCCTGGAGTCAGGGGACCTACAATGAGCGGTTCTTC.

This clonotype has only a few counts. V usage is TRBV6-1 and J usage is TRBJ1-3, with D uncertain. V was cut by 0 bases and J by 0 bases, with 6 bases left in between. Germline CDR1 is MNHNS and CDR2 is SASEGT. This CDR3 comprises 15 residues. CDR3 sequence reads: CASSEAPGSGNTIYF. In DNA form, the CDR3 reads TGTGCCAGCAGTGAAGCCCCAGGCTCTGGAAACACCATATATTTT.

This clonotype was picked up many times. The chain employs TRBV21-1 and TRBJ2-3; the table's D call of TRBD2 was not tested on the DNA. TRBV21-1 counts as a pseudogene. This CDR3 comprises 17 residues. The CDR3 region has the DNA TGTGCCAGCAGCAAAGTAAGCCCTTCGGATAAGCATGATACGCAGTATTTT. Translating it yields CASSKVSPSDKHDTQYF.

This clonotype was detected many times. The chain uses TRBV6-2 or TRBV6-3 and TRBJ2-1; D remains ambiguous. CDR3 length equals 13 residues. Per the germline V gene, CDR1 is MNHEY and CDR2 is SVGEGT. Trimming stripped 0 bases from V and 8 bases from J, with 8 bases between. CDR3 sequence reads: CASSYSRPDEQFF. The CDR3 DNA reads as TGTGCCAGCAGTTACTCCCGGCCCGATGAGCAGTTCTTC.

The CDR3 reads CASSESSGSCELEETQYF. CDR3 in DNA: TGCGCCAGCAGTGAGTCTAGCGGGAGTTGTGAATTGGAAGAGACCCAGTACTTC. The chain joins TRBV10-1 to TRBJ2-5, with 9 bases aligning to TRBD2. Per germline, CDR1 WNHNN and CDR2 SYGVQD (reference sequence). This CDR3 region has 18 residues. V was pared by 0 bases and J by 3 bases, with 11 bases of the junction left unmatched.

A remark on this clonotype: Given a much more abundant clone one base away, this may be a read error. This chain uses TRBV4-1 with TRBJ2-5, with a possible D match to TRBD2 (6 bases). CDR3 length: 15 residues. V lost 4 bases to trimming and J lost 7 bases, with 19 bases between them. CDR1 is MGHRA, CDR2 YSYEKL, per germline. CDR3 residues: CASSPSSGFTGTQYF. The CDR3 DNA follows: TGCGCCAGCAGCCCAAGTAGCGGCTTTACGGGGACCCAGTACTTC.

This clonotype was recorded a few times. In nucleotides, the CDR3 is TGTGCCAGTAGTATCTATGGGGCTAACTATGGCTACACCTTC. Protein sequence: CASSIYGANYGYTF. This chain links TRBV19 with TRBJ1-2; D gene unclear. Germline V lookup: CDR1 LNHDA, CDR2 SQIVND (reference sequence). The V end lost 3 bases, the J end lost 0 bases, and 8 bases lay between the germline ends. This CDR3 contains 14 residues.

Many counts were recorded for this clonotype. The V call is TRBV7-2, the J call TRBJ2-7; tentatively, D is TRBD1 (6 bases). CDR1 and CDR2 (germline): SGHTA, FQGNSA. V was shortened by 5 bases and J by 7 bases, with 18 bases between the two germline ends. The CDR3 consists of 14 residues. The CDR3 DNA follows: TGTGCCAGCAGCCCGTTGACAGGCCTTCGGGAGCAGTACTTC. This translates into CASSPLTGLREQYF. The whole variable domain, remainder taken from reference TRBV7-2 and TRBJ2-7, is GAGVSQSPSNKVTEKGKDVELRCDPISGHTALYWYRQSLGQGLEFLIYFQGNSAPDKSGLPSDRFSAERTGGSVSTLTIQRTQQEDSAVYLCASSPLTGLREQYFGPGTRLTVT.

The chain is built from TRBV7-8 and TRBJ2-3; a weak D match, TRBD2 (5 bases). The CDR3 consists of 14 residues. Germline V gene sequence: CDR1 SGHVS, CDR2 FQNEAQ. V lost 5 bases, J lost 6 bases, and 15 bases lay in between. This CDR3 reads CASSQLQRSDTQYF. As DNA, the CDR3 is TGTGCCAGCAGCCAGCTTCAGCGGTCTGATACGCAGTATTTT.

On this clonotype itself: A much larger clone is a single base away; this may be a read error. The chain joins TRBV20-1 to TRBJ2-2; a weak D match, TRBD1 (7 bases). The CDR3 extends over 15 amino acids. Germline CDR1 and CDR2: DFQATT and SNEGSKA (reference sequence). This chain's CDR3 is CGARDTGEVSGELFF. In nucleotides, the CDR3 is TGCGGTGCTAGAGATACAGGGGAGGTTTCCGGGGAGCTGTTTTTT.

About this clonotype itself: A much more abundant neighbour one base away suggests this may be a read error. The chain recombines TRBV7-9 with TRBJ2-3; a possible D gene is TRBD1 (5 bases). CDR1 and CDR2 (germline): SEHNR, FQNEAQ (reference sequence). V lost 5 bases and J lost 5, with 14 bases in between. CDR3 length: 14 amino acids. CDR3 sequence: CASSDSRSGDTQYF. The CDR3 DNA sequence: TGTGCCAGCAGCGACAGCCGATCCGGAGATACGCAGTATTTT.

Comment on this clonotype: One base away lies a much larger clone, so this may be a sequencing read error. The chain is built from TRBV2 and TRBJ1-4, with D hard to call. The CDR3 is made up of 14 amino acids. Looked up from germline, CDR1 is SNHLY and CDR2 is FYNNEI. CDR3 amino acids: CASSDIIRDEKLLF. CDR3 bases: TGTGCCAGCAGTGATATAATCCGCGATGAAAAACTGCTTTTT.

In its sample, this clonotype was seen many times. This chain uses TRBV12-3 or TRBV12-4 with TRBJ2-1, with no clear D. This CDR3 has 12 residues. The V gene lost 3 bases and the J gene lost 8 bases, with 8 bases spanning the gap. The CDR3 DNA follows: TGTGCCAGCAGTTTGTCCTGGGATGAGCAGTTCTTC. Its translation: CASSLSWDEQFF.

The rearrangement links TRBV27 to TRBJ1-1, with D possibly being TRBD1 (5 bases). This CDR3 is built from 13 residues. Trimming left V 9 bases short and J 0 bases short, with 11 bases between. Looked up from germline, CDR1 is MNHEY and CDR2 is SMNVEV (reference sequence). The CDR3 coding sequence is TGTGCCAGTCATGGGGGGTTGAACACTGAAGCTTTCTTT. Translated, it gives CASHGGLNTEAFF.